This T cell receptor (beta chain) was identified in a study of cytomegalovirus exposure and HLA in healthy donors. Study results and caveats: Associated with cytomegalovirus, according to the listing, were approximately 160 TCR beta chains. It was confirmed in vitro that a few of the CMV-associated chains were specific for CMV antigens. One later analysis, an examination of the 120 or so validation repertoires, found that first-cohort TCR clusters tended to co-occur in them.

Regarding this clone: No antigen is known for it.

The repertoire was sequenced with immunoSEQ multiplex PCR; TCRdb's copy has only in-frame clones and lacks some. This table has about 170,000 clones, roughly 90% appearing once. Separation from the roughly 670-subject first cohort characterized the roughly 120-subject validation cohort, to which the donors belonged. CDR3 length equals 12 residues. CDR1 is MNHNY and CDR2 is SVGAGI in the germline V gene (reference sequence). Trimming stripped 7 bases from V and 4 bases from J, with 10 bases between. Sequencing input: PBMCs. This clonotype was obtained from a woman under 30 in good health and CMV-seronegative. The chain is built from TRBV6-6 and TRBJ1-1; D ambiguous. The CDR3 DNA follows: TGTGCCAGCACTCCCGGGAGCACTGAAGCTTTCTTT. Its protein product is CASTPGSTEAFF.